The entry that follows covers one T cell receptor (beta chain) sequence. The study counted Cohort 3 donors as recovered given two negative PCRs, clearance, or symptom resolution. V lost 4 bases to trimming and J lost 2 bases, with 10 bases between them. This CDR3 comprises 14 residues. CDR1 is SGHAT, CDR2 FQDESV, per germline (reference sequence). This entry comes from a study of blood T cell repertoires in COVID-19. Study-wide background: The United States, Italy and Spain supplied acute and convalescent COVID-19 samples. PBMCs, B-cell-depleted T cells, or T cells were the source of the cDNA or gDNA that made up the material.

Original processing methods: Using reference gene primer amplification, nucleated cell counts were estimated. Sequenced by immunoSEQ multiplex PCR; TCRdb stores in-frame clones only, minus some. D and trimming were read from the DNA, whereas the V and J calls and clone size are those reported in that table. Of approximately 380,000 clones in the sample, more than 75% were seen once. This TCR was sampled from a woman aged 18-30 years who had recovered from COVID-19. The rearrangement joins TRBV11-1 to TRBJ2-3; D may be TRBD1 (6 bases). The sequencing input was PBMCs or T cells enriched from blood (not recorded which). The chain's CDR3 is CASSSHRDTDTQYF. CDR3 nucleotides: TGTGCCAGCAGCTCGCACAGGGACACAGATACGCAGTATTTT.